This TCR beta chain was sequenced for a study of OX40 agonist ivuxolimab in advanced cancers. Study summary: Patients with prior anti-PD-1, anti-PD-L1 or anti-CTLA-4 therapy were eligible; 40% had some.

Some clones are missing from TCRdb's copy, which holds only in-frame ones; the method was immunoSEQ multiplex PCR. In the table there are 90,000 or so clones, 80% to 95% of which are singletons. Sample: CD4+ or CD8+ T cells sorted from blood, taken in a trial of the OX40 agonist ivuxolimab. The origin of this receptor is an adult with an advanced solid tumor such as melanoma, head and neck, liver or kidney cancer.

CDR3 residues: CASSSLTSGRGYEQYF. DNA of the CDR3: TGTGCCAGCAGTTCCTTGACTAGCGGGAGGGGCTACGAGCAGTACTTC. The V and J genes are TRBV6-5 and TRBJ2-7, with TRBD2 matching over 14 bases. V shed 4 bases, J shed 3 bases, and the junction held 5 bases outside the gene matches. CDR1 is MNHEY, CDR2 SVGAGI, per germline. This CDR3 comprises 16 residues.